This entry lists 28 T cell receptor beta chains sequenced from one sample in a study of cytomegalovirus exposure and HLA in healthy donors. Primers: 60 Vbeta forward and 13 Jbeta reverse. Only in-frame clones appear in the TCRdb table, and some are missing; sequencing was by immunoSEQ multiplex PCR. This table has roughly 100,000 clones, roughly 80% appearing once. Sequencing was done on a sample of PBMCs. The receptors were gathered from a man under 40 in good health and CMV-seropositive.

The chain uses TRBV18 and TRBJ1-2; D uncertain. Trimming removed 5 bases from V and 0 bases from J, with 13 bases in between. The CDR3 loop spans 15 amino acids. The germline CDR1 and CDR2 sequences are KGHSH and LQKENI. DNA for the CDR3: TGTGCCAGCTCATCCGATCCGGGATCTAACTATGGCTACACCTTC. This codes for CASSSDPGSNYGYTF.

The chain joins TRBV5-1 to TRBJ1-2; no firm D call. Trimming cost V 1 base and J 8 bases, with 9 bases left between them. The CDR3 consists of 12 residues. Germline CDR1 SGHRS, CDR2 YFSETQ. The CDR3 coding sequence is TGCGCCAGCAGCTTGTCTCGGGAGGGCTACACCTTC. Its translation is CASSLSREGYTF. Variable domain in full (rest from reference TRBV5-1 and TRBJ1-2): KAGVTQTPRYLIKTRGQQVTLSCSPISGHRSVSWYQQTPGQGLQFLFEYFSETQRNKGNFPGRFSGRQFSNSRSEMNVSTLELGDSALYLCASSLSREGYTFGSGTRLTVV.

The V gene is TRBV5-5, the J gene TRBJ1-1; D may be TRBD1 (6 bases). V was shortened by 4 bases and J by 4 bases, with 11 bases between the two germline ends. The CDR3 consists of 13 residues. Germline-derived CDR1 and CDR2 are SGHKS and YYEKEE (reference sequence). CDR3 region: CASSPSGATEAFF. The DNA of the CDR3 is TGTGCCAGCAGCCCGTCAGGGGCCACTGAAGCTTTCTTT.

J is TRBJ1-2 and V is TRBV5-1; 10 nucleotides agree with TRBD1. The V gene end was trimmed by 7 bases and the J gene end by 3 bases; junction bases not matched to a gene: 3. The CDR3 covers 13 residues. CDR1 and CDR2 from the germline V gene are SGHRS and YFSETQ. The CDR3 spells CASGTGEDYGYTF. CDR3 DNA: TGCGCCAGCGGGACAGGGGAGGACTATGGCTACACCTTC. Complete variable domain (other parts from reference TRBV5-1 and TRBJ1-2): KAGVTQTPRYLIKTRGQQVTLSCSPISGHRSVSWYQQTPGQGLQFLFEYFSETQRNKGNFPGRFSGRQFSNSRSEMNVSTLELGDSALYLCASGTGEDYGYTFGSGTRLTVV.

The CDR3 reads CASGPGGYSNQPQHF. The DNA of the CDR3 is TGTGCCAGCGGGCCGGGGGGATATAGCAATCAGCCCCAGCATTTT. The rearrangement links TRBV27 to TRBJ1-5; D is perhaps TRBD1 (5 bases). V gave up 8 bases and J gave up 0 bases, with 14 bases separating them. The CDR3 is 15 residues long. Germline CDR1 and CDR2: MNHEY and SMNVEV (reference sequence).

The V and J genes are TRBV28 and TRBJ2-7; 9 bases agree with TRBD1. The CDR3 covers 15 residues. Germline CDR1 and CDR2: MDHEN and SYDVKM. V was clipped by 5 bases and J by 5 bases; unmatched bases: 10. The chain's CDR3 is CASSPPRDRANEQYF. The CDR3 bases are TGTGCCAGCAGTCCGCCTAGGGACAGGGCCAACGAGCAGTACTTC.

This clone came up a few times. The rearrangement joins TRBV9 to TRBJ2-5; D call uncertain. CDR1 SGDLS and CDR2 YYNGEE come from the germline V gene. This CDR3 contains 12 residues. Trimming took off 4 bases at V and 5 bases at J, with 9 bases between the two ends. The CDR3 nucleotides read TGTGCCAGCAGCCCGAGGTGGGAGACCCAGTACTTC. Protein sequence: CASSPRWETQYF.

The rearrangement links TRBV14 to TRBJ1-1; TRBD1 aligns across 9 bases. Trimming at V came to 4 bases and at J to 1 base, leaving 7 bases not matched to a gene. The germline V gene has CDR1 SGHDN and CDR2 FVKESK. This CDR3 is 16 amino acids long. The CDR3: CASSPRGQGPNTEAFF. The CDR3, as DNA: TGTGCCAGCAGCCCACGGGGACAGGGACCGAACACTGAAGCTTTCTTT.

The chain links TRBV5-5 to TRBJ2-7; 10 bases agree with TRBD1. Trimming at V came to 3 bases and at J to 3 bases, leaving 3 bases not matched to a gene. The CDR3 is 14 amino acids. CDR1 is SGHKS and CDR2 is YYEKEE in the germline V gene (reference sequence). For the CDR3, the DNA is TGTGCCAGCAGCTACCGGGACAGGGGCTACGAGCAGTACTTC. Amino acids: CASSYRDRGYEQYF.

The CDR3 DNA follows: TGTGCCAGCAGCAACGCGATACTCTCCCCTGAAGCTTTCTTT. Amino acids: CASSNAILSPEAFF. The chain has TRBV5-4 and TRBJ1-1; no reliable D call. The CDR3 length is 14 residues. Deletions cut 4 bases from V and 6 bases from J, with 16 bases between. Germline assignment: CDR1 SGHNT and CDR2 YYREEE (reference sequence).

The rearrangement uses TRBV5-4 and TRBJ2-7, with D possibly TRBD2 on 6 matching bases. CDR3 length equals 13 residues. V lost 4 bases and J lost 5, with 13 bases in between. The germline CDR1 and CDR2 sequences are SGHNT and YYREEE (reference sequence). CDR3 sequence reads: CASSPGTSNEQYF. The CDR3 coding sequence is TGTGCCAGCAGCCCAGGGACTTCGAACGAGCAGTACTTC.

CDR3 coding DNA: TGTGCCACCAGCAGAGGCGACAGGGGGCGACCCTACGAGCAGTACTTC. Translated, it gives CATSRGDRGRPYEQYF. The rearrangement links TRBV15 to TRBJ2-7, with 10 bases matching TRBD1. The CDR3 has 16 amino acids. CDR1 is LNHNV and CDR2 is YYDKDF in the germline V gene (reference sequence). V gave up 1 base and J gave up 2 bases; unmatched junction bases: 5.

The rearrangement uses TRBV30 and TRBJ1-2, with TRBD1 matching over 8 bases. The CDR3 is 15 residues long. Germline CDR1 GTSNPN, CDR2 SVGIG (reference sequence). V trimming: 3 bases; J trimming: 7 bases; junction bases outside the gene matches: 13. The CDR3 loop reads CAWRARGQGPSGYTF. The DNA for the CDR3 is TGTGCCTGGAGGGCCCGTGGACAGGGCCCTTCTGGCTACACCTTC.

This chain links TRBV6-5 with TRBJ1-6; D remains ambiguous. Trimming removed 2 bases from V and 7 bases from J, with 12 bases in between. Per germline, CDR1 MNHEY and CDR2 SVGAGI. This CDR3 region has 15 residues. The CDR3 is CASSYGDPTNSPLHF. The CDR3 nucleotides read TGTGCCAGCAGTTACGGAGATCCGACGAATTCACCCCTCCACTTT.

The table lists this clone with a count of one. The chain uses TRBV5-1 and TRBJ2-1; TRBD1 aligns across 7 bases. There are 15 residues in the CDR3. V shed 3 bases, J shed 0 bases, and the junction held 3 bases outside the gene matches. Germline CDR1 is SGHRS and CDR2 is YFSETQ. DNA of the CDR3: TGCGCCAGCAGCTCGACAGGGAGCTCCTACAATGAGCAGTTCTTC. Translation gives CASSSTGSSYNEQFF.

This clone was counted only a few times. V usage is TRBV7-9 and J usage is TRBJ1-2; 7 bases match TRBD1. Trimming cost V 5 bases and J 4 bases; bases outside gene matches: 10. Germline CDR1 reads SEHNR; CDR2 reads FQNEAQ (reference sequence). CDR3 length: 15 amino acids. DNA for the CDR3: TGTGCCAGCAGCGGAAAGACAGGGATCAGCTATGGCTACACCTTC. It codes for CASSGKTGISYGYTF.

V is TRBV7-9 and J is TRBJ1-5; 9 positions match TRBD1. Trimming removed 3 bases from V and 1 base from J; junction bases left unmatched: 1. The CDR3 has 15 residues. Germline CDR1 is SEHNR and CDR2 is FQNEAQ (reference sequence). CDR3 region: CASSLDRGSNQPQHF. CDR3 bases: TGTGCCAGCAGCTTGGACAGGGGCAGCAATCAGCCCCAGCATTTT. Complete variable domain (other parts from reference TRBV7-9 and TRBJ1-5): DTGVSQNPRHKITKRGQNVTFRCDPISEHNRLYWYRQTLGQGPEFLTYFQNEAQLEKSRLLSDRFSAERPKGSFSTLEIQRTEQGDSAMYLCASSLDRGSNQPQHFGDGTRLSIL.

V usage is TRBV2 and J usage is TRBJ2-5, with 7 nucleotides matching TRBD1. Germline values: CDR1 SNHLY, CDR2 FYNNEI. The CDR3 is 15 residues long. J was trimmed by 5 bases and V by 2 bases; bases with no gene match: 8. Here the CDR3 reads CASSESSQGVETQYF. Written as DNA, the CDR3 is TGTGCCAGCAGTGAAAGCTCCCAGGGGGTGGAGACCCAGTACTTC. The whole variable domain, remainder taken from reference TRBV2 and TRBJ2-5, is EPEVTQTPSHQVTQMGQEVILRCVPISNHLYFYWYRQILGQKVEFLVSFYNNEISEKSEIFDDQFSVERPDGSNFTLKIRSTKLEDSAMYFCASSESSQGVETQYFGPGTRLLVL.

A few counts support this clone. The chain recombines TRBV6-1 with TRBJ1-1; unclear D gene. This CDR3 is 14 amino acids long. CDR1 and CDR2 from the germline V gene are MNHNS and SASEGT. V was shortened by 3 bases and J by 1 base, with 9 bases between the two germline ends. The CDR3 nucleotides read TGTGCCAGCAGTGAGGTAACAGCGAACACTGAAGCTTTCTTT. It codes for CASSEVTANTEAFF.

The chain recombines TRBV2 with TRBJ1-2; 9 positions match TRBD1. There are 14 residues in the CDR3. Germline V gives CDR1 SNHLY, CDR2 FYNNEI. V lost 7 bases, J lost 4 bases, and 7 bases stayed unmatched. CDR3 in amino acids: CASNPGTGTYGYTF. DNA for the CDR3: TGTGCCAGCAACCCCGGGACAGGGACCTATGGCTACACCTTC.

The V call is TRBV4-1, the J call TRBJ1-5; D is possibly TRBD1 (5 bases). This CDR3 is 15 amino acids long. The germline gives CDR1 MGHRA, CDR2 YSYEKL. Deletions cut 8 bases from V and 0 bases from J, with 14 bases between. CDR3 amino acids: CASGQGLYSNQPQHF. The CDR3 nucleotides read TGCGCCAGCGGTCAGGGACTGTATAGCAATCAGCCCCAGCATTTT.

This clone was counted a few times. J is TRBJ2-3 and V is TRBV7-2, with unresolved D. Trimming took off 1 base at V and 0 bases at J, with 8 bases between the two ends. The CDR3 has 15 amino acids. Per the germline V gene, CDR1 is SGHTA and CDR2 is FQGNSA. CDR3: CASSLVESSTDTQYF. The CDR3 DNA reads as TGTGCCAGCAGCTTAGTAGAGTCTAGCACAGATACGCAGTATTTT.

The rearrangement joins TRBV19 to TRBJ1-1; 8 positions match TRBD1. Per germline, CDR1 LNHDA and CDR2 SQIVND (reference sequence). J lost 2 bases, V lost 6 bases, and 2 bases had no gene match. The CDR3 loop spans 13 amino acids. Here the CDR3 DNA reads TGTGCCAGTAGGGGACAGGAAAACACTGAAGCTTTCTTT. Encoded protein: CASRGQENTEAFF.

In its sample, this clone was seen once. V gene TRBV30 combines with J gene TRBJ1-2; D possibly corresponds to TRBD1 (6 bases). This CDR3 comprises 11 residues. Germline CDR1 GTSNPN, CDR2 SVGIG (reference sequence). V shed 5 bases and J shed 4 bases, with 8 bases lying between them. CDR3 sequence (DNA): TGTGCCTGGGCAGGGGTCTATGGCTACACCTTC. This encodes CAWAGVYGYTF.

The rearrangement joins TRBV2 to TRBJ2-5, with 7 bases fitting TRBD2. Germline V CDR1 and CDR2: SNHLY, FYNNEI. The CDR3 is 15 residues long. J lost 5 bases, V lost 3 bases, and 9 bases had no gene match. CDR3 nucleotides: TGTGCCAGCAGTGAGGCTCTGGGGGAGGGGGAGACCCAGTACTTC. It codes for CASSEALGEGETQYF.

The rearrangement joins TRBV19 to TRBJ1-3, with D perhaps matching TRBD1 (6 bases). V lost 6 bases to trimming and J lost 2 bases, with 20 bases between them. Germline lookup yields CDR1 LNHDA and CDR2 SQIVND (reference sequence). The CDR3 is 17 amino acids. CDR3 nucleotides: TGTGCCAGTAGGGGTTTGCCAGGGGTTTCAGCTGGAAACACCATATATTTT. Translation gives CASRGLPGVSAGNTIYF.

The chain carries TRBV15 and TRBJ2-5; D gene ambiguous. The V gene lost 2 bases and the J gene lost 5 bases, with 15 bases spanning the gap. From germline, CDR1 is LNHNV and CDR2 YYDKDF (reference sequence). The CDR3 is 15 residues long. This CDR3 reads CATSRFVGSLETQYF. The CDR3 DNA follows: TGTGCCACCAGCAGATTCGTCGGGTCGTTGGAGACCCAGTACTTC.

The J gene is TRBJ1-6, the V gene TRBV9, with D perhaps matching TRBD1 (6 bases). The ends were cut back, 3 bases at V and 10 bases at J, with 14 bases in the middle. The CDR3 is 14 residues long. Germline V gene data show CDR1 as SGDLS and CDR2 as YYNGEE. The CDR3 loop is CASSAGQFGSPLHF. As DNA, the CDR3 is TGTGCCAGCAGCGCAGGACAGTTCGGGTCACCCCTCCACTTT.